The rows below give T cell receptor beta chains drawn from one sample of a study of T cell responses to AZD1222 COVID-19 vaccine. Measured with immunoSEQ multiplex PCR; TCRdb has only the in-frame clones, and not every one. The sample includes around 180,000 clones, 85% to 90% of them seen just once. Sequencing was performed on peripheral blood, taken on day 0 of MenACWY control vaccination. These receptors came from an adult in good health. CDR3s include the opening cysteine and the closing phenylalanine or tryptophan. A D gene is named only where the DNA matches it firmly. Expanded clones get a size class; other rows say once, few or many, or leave the size out.

d_call j_call clone_size cdr3_length v_call cdr3_nt cdr3_aa
NA TRBJ1-1 NA 12 TRBV30 TGTGCCTGGACCGTCAGGAACACTGAAGCTTTCTTT CAWTVRNTEAFF
NA TRBJ2-1 once 18 TRBV6-1 TGTGCCAGCAGTGAAAGGGGGCCTGGCGGACTACAATTTTACGGGCAGTTCTTC CASSERGPGGLQFYGQFF
NA TRBJ2-7 once 12 TRBV5-4 TGTGCCAGCAGCTTGGGGGGTTTGGAGCAGTACTTC CASSLGGLEQYF
NA TRBJ2-7 NA 13 TRBV7-9 TGTGCCAGCAGTTCTGGGCTTTCCTACGAGCAGTACTTC CASSSGLSYEQYF
TRBD2 TRBJ2-7 NA 15 TRBV28 TGTGCCAGCAGTCGCCCTGGGACTAGCTCCTACGAGCAGTACTTC CASSRPGTSSYEQYF
NA TRBJ2-1 NA 16 TRBV19 TGTGCCAGTAGTACCCTTACAGATAGAATATACAATGAGCAGTTCTTC CASSTLTDRIYNEQFF
TRBD1 TRBJ1-1 NA 15 TRBV28 TGTGCCAGCAGTCCGCGGACAGGGCTGGGCACTGAAGCTTTCTTT CASSPRTGLGTEAFF
NA TRBJ2-7 NA 14 TRBV5-6 TGTGCCAGCAGCTTGGCTGGCAGCTACTACGAGCAGTACTTC CASSLAGSYYEQYF
TRBD2 TRBJ2-1 NA 16 TRBV11-3 TGTGCCAGCAGCTTAAAAAATAACGGGGGGGCCAATGAGCAGTTCTTC CASSLKNNGGANEQFF
NA TRBJ1-4 NA 14 TRBV29-1 TGCAGCGTGGTTCTAGGTCAAGCTAATGAAAAACTGTTTTTT CSVVLGQANEKLFF
TRBD1 TRBJ1-2 NA 12 TRBV29-1 TGCAGCGTAACGGGACAGGGTCATGGCTACACCTTC CSVTGQGHGYTF
NA TRBJ2-3 NA 18 TRBV21-1 TGTGCCAGCAGCAAAGTACCCCGGGGCAGGGGTTTCACAGATACGCAGTATTTT CASSKVPRGRGFTDTQYF
TRBD1 TRBJ1-1 NA 14 TRBV5-4 TGTGCCAGCAGCATACGGACAGGAAACACTGAAGCTTTCTTT CASSIRTGNTEAFF
NA TRBJ2-2 NA 12 TRBV19 TGTGCCAGTAGTATAGACACCGGGGAGCTGTTTTTT CASSIDTGELFF